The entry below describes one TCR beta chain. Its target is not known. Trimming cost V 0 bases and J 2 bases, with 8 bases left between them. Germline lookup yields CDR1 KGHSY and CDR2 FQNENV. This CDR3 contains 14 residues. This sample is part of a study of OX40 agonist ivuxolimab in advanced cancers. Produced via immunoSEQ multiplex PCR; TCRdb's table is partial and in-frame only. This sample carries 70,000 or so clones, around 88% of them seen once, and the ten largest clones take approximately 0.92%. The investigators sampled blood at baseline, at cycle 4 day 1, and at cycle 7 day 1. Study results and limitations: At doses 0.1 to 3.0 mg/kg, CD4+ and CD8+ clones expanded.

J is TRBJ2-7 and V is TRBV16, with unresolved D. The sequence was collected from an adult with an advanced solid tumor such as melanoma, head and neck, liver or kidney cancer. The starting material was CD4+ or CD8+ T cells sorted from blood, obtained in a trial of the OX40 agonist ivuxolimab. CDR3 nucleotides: TGTGCCAGCAGCCAATCTACAACAGCCTACGAGCAGTACTTC. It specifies CASSQSTTAYEQYF.